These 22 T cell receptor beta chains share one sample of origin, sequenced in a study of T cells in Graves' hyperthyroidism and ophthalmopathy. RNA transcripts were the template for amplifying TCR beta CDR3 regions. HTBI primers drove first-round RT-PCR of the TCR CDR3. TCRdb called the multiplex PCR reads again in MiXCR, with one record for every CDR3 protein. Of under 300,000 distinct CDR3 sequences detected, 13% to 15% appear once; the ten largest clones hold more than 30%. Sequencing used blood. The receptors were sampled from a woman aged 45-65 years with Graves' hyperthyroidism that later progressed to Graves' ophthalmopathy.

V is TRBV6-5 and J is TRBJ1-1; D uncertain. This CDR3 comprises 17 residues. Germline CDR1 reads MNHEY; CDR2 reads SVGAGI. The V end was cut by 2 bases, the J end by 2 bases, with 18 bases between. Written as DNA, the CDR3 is TGTGCCAGCAGTTACGAACGATTACAGAGCTTTAACACTGAAGCTTTCTTT. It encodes CASSYERLQSFNTEAFF.

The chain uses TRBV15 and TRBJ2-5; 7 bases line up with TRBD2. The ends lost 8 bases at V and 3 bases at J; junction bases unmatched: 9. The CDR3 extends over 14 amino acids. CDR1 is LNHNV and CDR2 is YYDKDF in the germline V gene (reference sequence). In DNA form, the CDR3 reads TGTGCCACCGACGAGGGAGGGTCTGAAGAGACCCAGTACTTC. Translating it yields CATDEGGSEETQYF. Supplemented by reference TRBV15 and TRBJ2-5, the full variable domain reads DAMVIQNPRYQVTQFGKPVTLSCSQTLNHNVMYWYQQKSSQAPKLLFHYYDKDFNNEADTPDNFQSRRPNTSFCFLDIRSPGLGDTAMYLCATDEGGSEETQYFGPGTRLLVL.

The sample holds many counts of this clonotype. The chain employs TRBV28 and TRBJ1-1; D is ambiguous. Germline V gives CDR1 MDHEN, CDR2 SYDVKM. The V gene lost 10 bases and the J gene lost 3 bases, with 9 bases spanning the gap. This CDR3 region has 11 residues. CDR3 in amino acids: CATGRYTEAFF. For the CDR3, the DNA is TGTGCCACCGGACGGTACACTGAAGCTTTCTTT.

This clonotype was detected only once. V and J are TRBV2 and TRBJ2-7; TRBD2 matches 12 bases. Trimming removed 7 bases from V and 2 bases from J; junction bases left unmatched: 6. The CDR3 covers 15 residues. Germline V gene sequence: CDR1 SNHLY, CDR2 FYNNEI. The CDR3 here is CASTLRLAGAYEQYF. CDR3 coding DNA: TGTGCCAGCACCCTTAGACTAGCGGGAGCCTACGAGCAGTACTTC.

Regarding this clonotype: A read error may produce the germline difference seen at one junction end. CDR3 in amino acids: CASSRFSTPRTYEQHF. CDR3 DNA sequence: TGTGCCAGCAGTCGGTTTAGCACACCCAGAACCTACGAGCAGCACTTC. V gene TRBV12-3 or TRBV12-4 combines with J gene TRBJ2-7, with D hard to call. The CDR3 runs 16 residues.

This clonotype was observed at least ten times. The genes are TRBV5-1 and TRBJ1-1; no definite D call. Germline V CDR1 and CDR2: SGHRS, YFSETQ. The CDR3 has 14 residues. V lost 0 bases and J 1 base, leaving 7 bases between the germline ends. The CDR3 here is CASSLESPNTEAFF. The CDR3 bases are TGCGCCAGCAGCTTGGAGTCTCCGAACACTGAAGCTTTCTTT.

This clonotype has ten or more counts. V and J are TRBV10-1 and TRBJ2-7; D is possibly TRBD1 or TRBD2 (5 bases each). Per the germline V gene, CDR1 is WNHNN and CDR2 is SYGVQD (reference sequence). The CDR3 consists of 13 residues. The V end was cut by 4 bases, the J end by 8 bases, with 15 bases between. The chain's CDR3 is CASSASLSGQQYF. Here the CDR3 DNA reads TGCGCCAGCAGTGCCAGCCTCTCGGGGCAGCAGTACTTC.

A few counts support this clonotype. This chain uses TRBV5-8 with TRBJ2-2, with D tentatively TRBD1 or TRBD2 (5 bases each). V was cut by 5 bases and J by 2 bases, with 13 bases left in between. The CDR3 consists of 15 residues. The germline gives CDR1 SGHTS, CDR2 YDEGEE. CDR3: CASSYLGTNTGELFF. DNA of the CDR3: TGTGCCAGCAGTTACCTCGGGACCAACACCGGGGAGCTGTTTTTT.

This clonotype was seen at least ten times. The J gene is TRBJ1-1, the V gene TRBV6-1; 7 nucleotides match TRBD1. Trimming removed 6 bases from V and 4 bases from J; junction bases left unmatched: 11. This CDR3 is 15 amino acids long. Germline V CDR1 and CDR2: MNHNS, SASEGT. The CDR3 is CASRMMTGSGTEAFF. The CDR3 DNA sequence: TGTGCCAGCAGGATGATGACAGGGTCGGGCACTGAAGCTTTCTTT.

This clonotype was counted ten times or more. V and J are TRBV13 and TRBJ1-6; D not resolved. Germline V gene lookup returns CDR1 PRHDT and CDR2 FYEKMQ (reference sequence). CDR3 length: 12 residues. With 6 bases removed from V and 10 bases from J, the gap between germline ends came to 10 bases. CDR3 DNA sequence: TGTGCCAGCAGACAAGGTGACTCACCCCTCCACTTT. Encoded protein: CASRQGDSPLHF.

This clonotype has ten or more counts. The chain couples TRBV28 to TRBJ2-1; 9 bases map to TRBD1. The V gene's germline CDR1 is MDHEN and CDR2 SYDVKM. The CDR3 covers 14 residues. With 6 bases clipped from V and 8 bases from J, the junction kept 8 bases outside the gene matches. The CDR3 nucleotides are TGTGCCAGCAGAACAGGGGGCGTAGGGTATGAGCAGTTCTTC. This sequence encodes CASRTGGVGYEQFF. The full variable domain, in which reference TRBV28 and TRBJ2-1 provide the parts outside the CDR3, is DVKVTQSSRYLVKRTGEKVFLECVQDMDHENMFWYRQDPGLGLRLIYFSYDVKMKEKGDIPEGYSVSREKKERFSLILESASTNQTSMYLCASRTGGVGYEQFFGPGTRLTVL.

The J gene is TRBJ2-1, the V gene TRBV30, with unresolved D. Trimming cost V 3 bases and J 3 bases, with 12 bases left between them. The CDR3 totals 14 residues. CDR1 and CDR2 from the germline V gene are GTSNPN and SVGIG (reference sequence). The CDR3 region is CAWRAWAVYNEQFF. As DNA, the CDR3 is TGTGCCTGGAGAGCTTGGGCGGTCTACAATGAGCAGTTCTTC.

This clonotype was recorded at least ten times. In DNA form, the CDR3 reads TGTGCCAGCAGTGAACTGGGCCCGATGCAGGGTGTTGGCTACACCTTC. Its translation is CASSELGPMQGVGYTF. This chain connects TRBV6-1 to TRBJ1-2; D might be TRBD1 (5 bases). Trimming pared 2 bases from V and 7 bases from J, leaving 20 bases between. This CDR3 is built from 16 residues. Germline CDR1 is MNHNS and CDR2 is SASEGT.

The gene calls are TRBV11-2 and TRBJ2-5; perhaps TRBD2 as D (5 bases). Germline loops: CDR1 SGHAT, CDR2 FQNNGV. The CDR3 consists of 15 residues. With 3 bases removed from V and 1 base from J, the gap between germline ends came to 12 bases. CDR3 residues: CASSFSPSSQETQYF. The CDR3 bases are TGTGCCAGCAGCTTTTCTCCTAGCAGCCAAGAGACCCAGTACTTC.

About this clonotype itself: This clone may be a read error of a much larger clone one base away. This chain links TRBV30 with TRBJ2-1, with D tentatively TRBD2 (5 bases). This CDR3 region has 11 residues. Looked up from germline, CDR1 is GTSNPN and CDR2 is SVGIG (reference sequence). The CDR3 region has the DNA TGTGCCTGGAGATTTCTGGAGGAGCAGTCCTTC. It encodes CAWRFLEEQSF.

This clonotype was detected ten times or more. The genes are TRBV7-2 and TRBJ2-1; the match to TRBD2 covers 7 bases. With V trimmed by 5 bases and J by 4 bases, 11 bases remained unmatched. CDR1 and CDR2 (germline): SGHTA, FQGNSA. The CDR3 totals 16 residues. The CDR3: CASSVKGGSPYNEQFF. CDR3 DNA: TGTGCCAGCAGCGTAAAAGGCGGGAGCCCTTACAATGAGCAGTTCTTC. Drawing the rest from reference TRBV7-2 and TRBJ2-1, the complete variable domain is GAGVSQSPSNKVTEKGKDVELRCDPISGHTALYWYRQSLGQGLEFLIYFQGNSAPDKSGLPSDRFSAERTGGSVSTLTIQRTQQEDSAVYLCASSVKGGSPYNEQFFGPGTRLTVL.

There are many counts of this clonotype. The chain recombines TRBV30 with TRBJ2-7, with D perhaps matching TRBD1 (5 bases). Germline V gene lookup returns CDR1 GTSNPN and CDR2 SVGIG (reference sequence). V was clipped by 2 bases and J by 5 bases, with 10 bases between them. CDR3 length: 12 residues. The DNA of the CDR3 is TGTGCCTGGAGTTGGCAGGGCCACGAGCAGTACTTC. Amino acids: CAWSWQGHEQYF.

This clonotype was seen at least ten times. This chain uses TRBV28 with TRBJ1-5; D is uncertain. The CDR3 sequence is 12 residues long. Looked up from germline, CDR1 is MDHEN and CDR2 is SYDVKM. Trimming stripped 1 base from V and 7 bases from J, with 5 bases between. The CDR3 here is CASSLFVQPQHF. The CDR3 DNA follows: TGTGCCAGCAGTTTATTCGTGCAGCCCCAGCATTTT.

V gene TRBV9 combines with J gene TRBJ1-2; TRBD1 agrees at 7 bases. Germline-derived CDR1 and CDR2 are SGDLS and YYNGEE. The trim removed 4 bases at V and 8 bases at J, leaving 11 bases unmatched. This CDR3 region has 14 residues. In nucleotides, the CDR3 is TGTGCCAGCAGCTTATCCGACAGGGCCGGGGGCTACACCTTC. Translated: CASSLSDRAGGYTF.

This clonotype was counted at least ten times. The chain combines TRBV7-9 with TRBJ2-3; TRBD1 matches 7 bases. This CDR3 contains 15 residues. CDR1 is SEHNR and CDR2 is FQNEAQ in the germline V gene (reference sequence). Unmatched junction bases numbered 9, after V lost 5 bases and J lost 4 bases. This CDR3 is CASSPVQTGSDTQYF. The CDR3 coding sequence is TGTGCCAGCAGCCCCGTCCAGACAGGGTCAGATACGCAGTATTTT.

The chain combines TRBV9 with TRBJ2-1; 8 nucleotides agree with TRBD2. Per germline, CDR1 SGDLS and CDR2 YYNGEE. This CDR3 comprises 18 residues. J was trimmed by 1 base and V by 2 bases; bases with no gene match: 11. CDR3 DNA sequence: TGTGCCAGCAGCGTCGGGAGGGGGACTTTCTATTCCTACAATGAGCAGTTCTTC. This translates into CASSVGRGTFYSYNEQFF. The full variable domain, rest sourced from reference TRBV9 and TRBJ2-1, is DSGVTQTPKHLITATGQRVTLRCSPRSGDLSVYWYQQSLDQGLQFLIQYYNGEERAKGNILERFSAQQFPDLHSELNLSSLELGDSALYFCASSVGRGTFYSYNEQFFGPGTRLTVL.

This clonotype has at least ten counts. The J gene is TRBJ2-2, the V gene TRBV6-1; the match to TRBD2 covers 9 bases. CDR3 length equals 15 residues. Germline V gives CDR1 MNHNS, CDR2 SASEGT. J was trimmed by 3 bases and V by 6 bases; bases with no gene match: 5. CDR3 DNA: TGTGCCAGCAGCCCATTAGCGGGAGACACCGGGGAGCTGTTTTTT. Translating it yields CASSPLAGDTGELFF.